In its sample, the clone carrying this T cell receptor beta chain was seen many times. The target antigen is unknown. Losses at the gene ends were 11 bases for V and 2 bases for J; bases not matched to a gene: 6. From germline, CDR1 is ENHRY and CDR2 SYGVKD. The CDR3 has 13 amino acids. The data stem from a study of identical twins. Study-level results: The more abundant beta clonotypes in cord blood had fewer insertions, and memory repertoires did not show this. Out-of-frame TCR alpha sharing observed in monozygotic twins exceeded model estimates.

One entry per CDR3 protein results from TCRdb running MiXCR on the 5' RACE reads. The sample shows hundreds of thousands of distinct CDR3 sequences, 5.5% to 7.5% of them seen only once. All of the donors were Caucasians in good health. The source is a young man in good health. The V and J genes are TRBV10-3 and TRBJ2-3; 8 positions agree with TRBD2. Sequencing was performed on naive T cells sorted from blood. CDR3 nucleotides: TGTGCCTCCGCCGGGGGGGCCACAGATACGCAGTATTTT. Translated: CASAGGATDTQYF.